The sequence of this TCR beta chain was determined in a study of vaccination effects on CD4 cells after COVID-19. As concerns this clone: Its antigen is currently unknown.

The assay was immunoSEQ multiplex PCR, and TCRdb's table has in-frame clones only and misses some. The sample holds 65,000 to 70,000 clones, around three quarters seen once. Antigen-specific CD4+ T cell clonotypes were called by their expansion after viral peptide-pool culture in ViraFEST. When around nine days of culture had elapsed, CD4+ T cells were isolated. Participants received two doses of either the BNT162b2 or mRNA-1273 vaccine. Sequences were derived from CD4+ T cells from PBMCs cultured with HCoV-OC43 spike peptides, sampled after COVID-19 vaccination. The sample's subset: HCoV-OC43 spike overlapping peptide pool stimulation. This clonotype was obtained from a human donor who received a COVID-19 vaccine.

The CDR3 protein is CASSLGYGEGGYTF. DNA for the CDR3: TGTGCCAGCAGCTTAGGTTACGGGGAGGGCGGCTACACCTTC. The rearrangement uses TRBV7-3 and TRBJ1-2; D call uncertain. This CDR3 comprises 14 residues. Germline lookup yields CDR1 SGHTA and CDR2 FQGTGA. V lost 2 bases and J lost 8, with 15 bases in between. The entire variable domain, with the rest obtained from reference TRBV7-3 and TRBJ1-2, is as follows: GAGVSQTPSNKVTEKGKYVELRCDPISGHTALYWYRQSLGQGPEFLIYFQGTGAADDSGLPNDRFFAVRPEGSVSTLKIQRTERGDSAVYLCASSLGYGEGGYTFGSGTRLTVV.